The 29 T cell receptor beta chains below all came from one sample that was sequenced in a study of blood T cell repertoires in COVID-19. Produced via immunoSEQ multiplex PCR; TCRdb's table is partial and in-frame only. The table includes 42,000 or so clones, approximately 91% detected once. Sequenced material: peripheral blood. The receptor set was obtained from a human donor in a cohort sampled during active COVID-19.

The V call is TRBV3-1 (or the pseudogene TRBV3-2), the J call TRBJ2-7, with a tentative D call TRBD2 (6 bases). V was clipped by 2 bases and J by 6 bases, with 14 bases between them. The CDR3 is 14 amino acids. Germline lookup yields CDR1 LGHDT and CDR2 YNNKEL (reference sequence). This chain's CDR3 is CASSQFRGSAEQYF. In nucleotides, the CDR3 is TGTGCCAGCAGCCAATTCCGGGGGTCAGCCGAGCAGTACTTC.

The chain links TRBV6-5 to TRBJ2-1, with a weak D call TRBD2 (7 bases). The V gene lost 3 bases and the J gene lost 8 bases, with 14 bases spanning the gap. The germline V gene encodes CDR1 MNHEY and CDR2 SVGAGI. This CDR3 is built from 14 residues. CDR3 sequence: CASSYAGAHDEQFF. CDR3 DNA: TGTGCCAGCAGTTATGCGGGGGCCCACGATGAGCAGTTCTTC.

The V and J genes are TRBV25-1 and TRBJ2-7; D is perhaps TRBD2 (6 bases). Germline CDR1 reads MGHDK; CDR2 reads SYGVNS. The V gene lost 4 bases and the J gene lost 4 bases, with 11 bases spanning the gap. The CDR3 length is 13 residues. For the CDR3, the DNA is TGTGCCAGCAGTGGGGTCGGGGGTTACGAGCAGTACTTC. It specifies CASSGVGGYEQYF.

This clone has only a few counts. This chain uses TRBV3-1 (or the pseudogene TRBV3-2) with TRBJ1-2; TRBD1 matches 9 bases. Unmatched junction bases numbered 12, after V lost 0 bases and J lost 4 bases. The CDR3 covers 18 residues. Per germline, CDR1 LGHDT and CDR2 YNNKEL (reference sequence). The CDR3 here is CASSQERGLTGGGYGYTF. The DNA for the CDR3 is TGTGCCAGCAGCCAAGAAAGGGGGTTGACAGGGGGAGGCTATGGCTACACCTTC.

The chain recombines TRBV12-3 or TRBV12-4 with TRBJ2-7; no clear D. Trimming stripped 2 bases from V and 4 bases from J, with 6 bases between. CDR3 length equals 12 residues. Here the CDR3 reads CASSLTRYEQYF. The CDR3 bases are TGTGCCAGCAGTTTAACCAGGTACGAGCAGTACTTC.

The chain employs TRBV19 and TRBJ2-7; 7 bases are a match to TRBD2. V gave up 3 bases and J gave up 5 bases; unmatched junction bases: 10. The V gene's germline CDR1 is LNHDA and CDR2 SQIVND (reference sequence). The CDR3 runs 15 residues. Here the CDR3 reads CASSMVGGKFDEQYF. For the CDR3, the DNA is TGTGCCAGTAGTATGGTCGGGGGGAAGTTTGACGAGCAGTACTTC.

This CDR3 is CASSRTGGNYNEQFF. For the CDR3, the DNA is TGCGCCAGCAGTCGAACAGGGGGTAACTACAATGAGCAGTTCTTC. J is TRBJ2-1 and V is TRBV4-1; 8 bases are shared with TRBD1. The V gene's germline CDR1 is MGHRA and CDR2 YSYEKL. Trimming at V came to 6 bases and at J to 3 bases, leaving 7 bases not matched to a gene. The CDR3 runs 15 residues.

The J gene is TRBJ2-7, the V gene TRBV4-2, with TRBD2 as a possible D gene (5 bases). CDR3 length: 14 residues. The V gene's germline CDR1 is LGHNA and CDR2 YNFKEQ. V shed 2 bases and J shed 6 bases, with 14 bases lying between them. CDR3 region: CASSQTTDLREQYF. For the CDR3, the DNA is TGTGCCAGCAGCCAAACAACGGACTTACGCGAGCAGTACTTC.

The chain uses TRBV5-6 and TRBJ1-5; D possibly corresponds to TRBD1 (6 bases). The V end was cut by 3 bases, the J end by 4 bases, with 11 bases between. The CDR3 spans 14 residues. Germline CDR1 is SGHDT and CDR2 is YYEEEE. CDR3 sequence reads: CASSSGQFNQPQHF. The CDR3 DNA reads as TGTGCCAGCAGCTCTGGACAGTTTAATCAGCCCCAGCATTTT.

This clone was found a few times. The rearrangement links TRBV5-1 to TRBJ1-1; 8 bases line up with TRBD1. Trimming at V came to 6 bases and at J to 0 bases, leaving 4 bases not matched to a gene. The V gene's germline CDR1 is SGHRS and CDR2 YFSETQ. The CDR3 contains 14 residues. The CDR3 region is CASKQGGLNTEAFF. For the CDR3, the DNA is TGCGCCAGCAAACAGGGGGGACTGAACACTGAAGCTTTCTTT.

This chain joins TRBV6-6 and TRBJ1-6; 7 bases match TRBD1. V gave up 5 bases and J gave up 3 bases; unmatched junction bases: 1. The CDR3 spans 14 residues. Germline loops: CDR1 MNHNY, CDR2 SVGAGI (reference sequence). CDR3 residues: CASSGDSYNSPLHF. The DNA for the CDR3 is TGTGCCAGCAGTGGGGACAGCTATAATTCACCCCTCCACTTT.

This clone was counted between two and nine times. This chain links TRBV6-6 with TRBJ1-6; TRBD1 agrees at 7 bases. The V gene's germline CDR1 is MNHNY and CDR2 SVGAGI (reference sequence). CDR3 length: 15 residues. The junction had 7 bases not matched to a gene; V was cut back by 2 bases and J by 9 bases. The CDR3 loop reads CASSYTQNRGSPLHF. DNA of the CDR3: TGTGCCAGCAGTTACACACAAAACAGGGGTTCACCCCTCCACTTT.

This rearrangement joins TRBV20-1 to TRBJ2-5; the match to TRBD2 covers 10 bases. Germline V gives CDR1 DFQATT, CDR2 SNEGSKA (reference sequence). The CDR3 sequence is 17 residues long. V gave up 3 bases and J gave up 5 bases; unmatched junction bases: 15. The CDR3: CSASGLGERGGLETQYF. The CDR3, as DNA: TGCAGTGCTAGTGGCCTCGGCGAGCGGGGGGGTTTGGAGACCCAGTACTTC.

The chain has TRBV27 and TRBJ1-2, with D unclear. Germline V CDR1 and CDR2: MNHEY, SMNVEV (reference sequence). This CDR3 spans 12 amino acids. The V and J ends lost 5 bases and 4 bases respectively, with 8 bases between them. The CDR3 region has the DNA TGTGCCAGCAGTCCCTCCGGCTATGGCTACACCTTC. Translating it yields CASSPSGYGYTF.

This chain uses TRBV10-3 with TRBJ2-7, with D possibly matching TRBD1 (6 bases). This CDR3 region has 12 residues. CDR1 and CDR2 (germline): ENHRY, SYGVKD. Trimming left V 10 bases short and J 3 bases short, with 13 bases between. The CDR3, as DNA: TGTGCCACGTTGACAGGAGACTACGAGCAGTACTTC. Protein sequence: CATLTGDYEQYF.

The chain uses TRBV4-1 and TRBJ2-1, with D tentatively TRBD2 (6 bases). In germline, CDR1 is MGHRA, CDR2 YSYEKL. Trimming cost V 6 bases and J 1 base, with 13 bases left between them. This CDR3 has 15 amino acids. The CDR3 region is CASSRDFVSYNEQFF. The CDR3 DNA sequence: TGCGCCAGCAGTCGGGACTTTGTTTCCTACAATGAGCAGTTCTTC.

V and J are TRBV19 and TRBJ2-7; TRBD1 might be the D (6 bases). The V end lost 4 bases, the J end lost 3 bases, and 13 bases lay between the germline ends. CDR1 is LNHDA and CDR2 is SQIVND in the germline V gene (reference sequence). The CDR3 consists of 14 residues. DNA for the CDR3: TGTGCCAGTAGTAGTCCCGGGACAAGCTACGAGCAGTACTTC. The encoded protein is CASSSPGTSYEQYF.

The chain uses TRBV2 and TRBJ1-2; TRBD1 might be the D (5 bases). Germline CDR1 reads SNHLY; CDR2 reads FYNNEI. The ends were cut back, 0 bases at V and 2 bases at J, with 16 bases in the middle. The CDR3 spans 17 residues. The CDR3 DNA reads TGTGCCAGCAGTGAAGCGCTGGGGGAGGGAGGAAACTATGGCTACACCTTC. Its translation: CASSEALGEGGNYGYTF.

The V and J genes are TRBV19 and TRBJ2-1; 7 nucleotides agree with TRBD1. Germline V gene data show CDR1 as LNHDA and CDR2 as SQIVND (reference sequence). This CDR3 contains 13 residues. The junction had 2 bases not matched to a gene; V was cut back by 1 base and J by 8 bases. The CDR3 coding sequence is TGTGCCAGTAGTATAGGGACAGGTTATGAGCAGTTCTTC. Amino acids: CASSIGTGYEQFF.

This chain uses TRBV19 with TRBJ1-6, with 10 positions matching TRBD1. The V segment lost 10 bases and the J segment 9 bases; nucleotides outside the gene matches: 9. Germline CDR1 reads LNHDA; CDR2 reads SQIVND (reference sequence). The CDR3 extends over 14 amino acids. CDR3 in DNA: TGTGCCACCCAATCGGGACAGGGGAGTTCACCCCTCCACTTT. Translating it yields CATQSGQGSSPLHF.

The CDR3 loop is CASSALQGGTNEKLFF. CDR3 coding DNA: TGTGCCAGCAGTGCATTACAGGGGGGGACTAATGAAAAACTGTTTTTT. The chain couples TRBV2 to TRBJ1-4, with TRBD1 matching 8 bases. Germline V gene lookup returns CDR1 SNHLY and CDR2 FYNNEI. Trimming removed 4 bases from V and 2 bases from J; junction bases left unmatched: 6. This CDR3 comprises 16 residues.

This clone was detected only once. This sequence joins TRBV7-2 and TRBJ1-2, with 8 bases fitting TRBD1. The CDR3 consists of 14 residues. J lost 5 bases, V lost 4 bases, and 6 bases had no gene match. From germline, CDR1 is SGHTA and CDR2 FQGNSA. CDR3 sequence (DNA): TGTGCCAGCAGCTCCGCAGGGGGCTATTATGGCTACACCTTC. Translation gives CASSSAGGYYGYTF.

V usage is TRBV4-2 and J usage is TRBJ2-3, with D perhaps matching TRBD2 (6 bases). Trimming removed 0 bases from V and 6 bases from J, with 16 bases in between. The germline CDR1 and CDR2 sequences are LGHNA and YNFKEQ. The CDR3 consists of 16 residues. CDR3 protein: CASSQEGGALTDTQYF. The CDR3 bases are TGTGCCAGCAGCCAAGAGGGGGGAGCTTTAACCGATACGCAGTATTTT.

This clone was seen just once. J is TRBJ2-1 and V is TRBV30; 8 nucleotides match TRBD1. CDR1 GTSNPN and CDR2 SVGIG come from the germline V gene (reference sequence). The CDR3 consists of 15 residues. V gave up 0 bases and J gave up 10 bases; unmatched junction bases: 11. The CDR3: CAWSVPGQGSLEQFF. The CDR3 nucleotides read TGTGCCTGGAGTGTACCCGGACAGGGTTCCTTGGAGCAGTTCTTC.

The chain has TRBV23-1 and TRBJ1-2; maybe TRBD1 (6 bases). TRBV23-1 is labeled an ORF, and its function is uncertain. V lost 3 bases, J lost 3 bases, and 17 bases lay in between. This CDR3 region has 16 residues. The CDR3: CASSHLPGGRDYGYTF. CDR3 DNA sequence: TGCGCCAGCAGTCATCTACCTGGGGGCCGGGACTATGGCTACACCTTC.

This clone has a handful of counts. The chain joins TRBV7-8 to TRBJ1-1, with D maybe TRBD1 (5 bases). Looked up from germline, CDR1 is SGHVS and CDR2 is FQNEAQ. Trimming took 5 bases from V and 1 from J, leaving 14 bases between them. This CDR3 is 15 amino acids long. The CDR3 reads CASSAAGLGNTEAFF. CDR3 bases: TGTGCCAGCAGCGCAGCGGGGCTGGGGAACACTGAAGCTTTCTTT.

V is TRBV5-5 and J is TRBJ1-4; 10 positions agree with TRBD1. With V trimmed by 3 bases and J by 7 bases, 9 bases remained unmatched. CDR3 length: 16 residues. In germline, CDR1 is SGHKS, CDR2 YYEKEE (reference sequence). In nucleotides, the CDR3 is TGTGCCAGCAGCTCCGGGACAGGGGATTGGGGTGAAAAACTGTTTTTT. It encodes CASSSGTGDWGEKLFF.

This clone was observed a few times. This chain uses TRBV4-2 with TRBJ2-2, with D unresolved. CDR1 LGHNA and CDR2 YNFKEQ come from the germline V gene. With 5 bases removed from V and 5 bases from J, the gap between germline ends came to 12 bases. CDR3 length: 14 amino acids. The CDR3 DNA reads TGTGCCAGCAGCACAATCATAACAACCGGGGAGCTGTTTTTT. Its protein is CASSTIITTGELFF.

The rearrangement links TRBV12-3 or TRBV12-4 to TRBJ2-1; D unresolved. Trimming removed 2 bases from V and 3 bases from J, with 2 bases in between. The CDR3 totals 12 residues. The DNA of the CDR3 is TGTGCCAGCAGTTTACACTACAATGAGCAGTTCTTC. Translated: CASSLHYNEQFF.